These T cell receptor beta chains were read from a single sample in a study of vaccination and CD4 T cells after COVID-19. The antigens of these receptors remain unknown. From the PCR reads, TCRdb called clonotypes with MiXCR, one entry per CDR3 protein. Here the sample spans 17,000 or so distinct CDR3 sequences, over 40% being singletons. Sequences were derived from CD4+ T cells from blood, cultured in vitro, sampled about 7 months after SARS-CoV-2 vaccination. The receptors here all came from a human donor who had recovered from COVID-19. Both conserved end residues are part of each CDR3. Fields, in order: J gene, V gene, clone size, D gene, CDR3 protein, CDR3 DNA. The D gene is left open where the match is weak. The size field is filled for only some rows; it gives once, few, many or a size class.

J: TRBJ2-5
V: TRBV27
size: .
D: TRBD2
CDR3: CASSPGLAGVTAQYF
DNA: TGTGCCAGCAGTCCGGGACTAGCGGGAGTTACGGCCCAGTACTTC

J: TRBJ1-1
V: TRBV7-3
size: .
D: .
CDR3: CASSTTGTHTEAFF
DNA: TGTGCCAGCAGCACTACAGGAACTCACACTGAAGCTTTCTTT

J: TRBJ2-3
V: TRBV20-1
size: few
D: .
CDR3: CSASSGASGTDTQYF
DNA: TGCAGTGCTAGCTCGGGCGCGAGCGGCACAGATACGCAGTATTTT

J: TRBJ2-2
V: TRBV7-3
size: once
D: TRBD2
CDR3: CASSELAGNTGELFF
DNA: TGTGCCAGCAGCGAACTAGCGGGCAACACCGGGGAGCTGTTTTTT

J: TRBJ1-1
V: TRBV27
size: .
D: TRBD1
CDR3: CASSLSGQGAQAFF
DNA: TGTGCCAGCAGTTTATCGGGACAGGGAGCCCAAGCTTTCTTT

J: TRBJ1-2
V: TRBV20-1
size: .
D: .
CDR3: CSARPSGTGGYTF
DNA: TGCAGTGCAAGACCCTCCGGGACCGGTGGCTACACCTTC

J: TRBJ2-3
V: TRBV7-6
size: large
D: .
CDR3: CASSWTSSSTDTQYF
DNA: TGTGCCAGCAGCTGGACAAGCTCTAGCACAGATACGCAGTATTTT

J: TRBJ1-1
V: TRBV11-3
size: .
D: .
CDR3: CASVEGTSEAFF
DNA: TGTGCCAGCGTGGAGGGAACATCTGAAGCTTTCTTT

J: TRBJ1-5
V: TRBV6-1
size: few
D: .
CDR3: CASSTANYNQPQHF
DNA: TGTGCCAGCAGTACGGCTAACTACAATCAGCCCCAGCATTTT

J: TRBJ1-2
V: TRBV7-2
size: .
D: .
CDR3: CASSLVGIYYGYTF
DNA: TGTGCCAGCAGCTTAGTCGGGATATACTATGGCTACACCTTC

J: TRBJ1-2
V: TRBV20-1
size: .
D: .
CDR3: CSARDPLPGFYGYTF
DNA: TGCAGTGCTAGAGACCCCCTCCCGGGATTCTATGGCTACACCTTC

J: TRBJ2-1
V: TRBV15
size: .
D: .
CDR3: CATSGRVSILHNEQFF
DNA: TGTGCCACCAGCGGCAGGGTCTCGATTCTCCACAATGAGCAGTTCTTC

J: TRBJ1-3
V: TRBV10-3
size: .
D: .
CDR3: CAIRDSSGNTIYF
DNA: TGTGCCATCAGAGACAGCTCTGGAAACACCATATATTTT

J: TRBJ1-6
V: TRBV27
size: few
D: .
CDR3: CASRYAGNSPLHF
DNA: TGTGCCAGTAGATACGCGGGTAATTCACCCCTCCACTTT

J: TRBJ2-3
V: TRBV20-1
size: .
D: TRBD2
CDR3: CSATGTGTGGTDTQYF
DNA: TGCAGTGCTACGGGGACCGGGACCGGGGGGACAGATACGCAGTATTTT

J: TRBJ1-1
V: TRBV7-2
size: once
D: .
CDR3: CASSLRQDGRAFF
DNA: TGTGCCAGCAGCTTACGGCAGGATGGTCGAGCTTTCTTT

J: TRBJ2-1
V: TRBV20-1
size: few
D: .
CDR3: CSATERGREWEQFF
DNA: TGCAGTGCTACCGAAAGGGGGCGGGAGTGGGAGCAGTTCTTC

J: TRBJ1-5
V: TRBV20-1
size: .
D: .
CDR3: CSARLPEGNQPQHF
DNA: TGCAGTGCTAGACTTCCTGAGGGCAATCAGCCCCAGCATTTT

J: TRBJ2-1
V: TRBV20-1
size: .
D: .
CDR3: CSARDLAHSYNEQFF
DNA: TGCAGTGCTAGAGATTTGGCTCACTCCTACAATGAGCAGTTCTTC

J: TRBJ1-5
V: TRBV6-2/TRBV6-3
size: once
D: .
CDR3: CASSYSNNQPQHF
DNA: TGTGCCAGCAGTTACTCTAACAATCAGCCCCAGCATTTT

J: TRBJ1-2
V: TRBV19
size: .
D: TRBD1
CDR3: CASGTGGNYGYTF
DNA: TGTGCCAGTGGGACAGGGGGCAACTATGGCTACACCTTC

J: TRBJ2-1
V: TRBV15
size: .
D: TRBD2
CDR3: CATSRIPGLRNEQFF
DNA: TGTGCCACCAGCAGGATCCCGGGACTAAGGAATGAGCAGTTCTTC

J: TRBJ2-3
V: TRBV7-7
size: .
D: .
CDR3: CASSLDEDTDTQYF
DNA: TGTGCTAGCAGCTTAGACGAAGACACAGATACGCAGTATTTT

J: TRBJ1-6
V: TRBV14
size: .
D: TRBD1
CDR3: CASSWTGGLSPLHF
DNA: TGTGCCAGCAGCTGGACAGGGGGCCTTTCACCCCTCCACTTT

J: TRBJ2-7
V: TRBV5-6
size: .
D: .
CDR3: CASSPRRDLSYEQYF
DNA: TGTGCCAGCAGCCCCCGGCGGGACCTCTCCTACGAGCAGTACTTC

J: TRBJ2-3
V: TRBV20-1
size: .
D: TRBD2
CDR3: CSVESGASTDTQYF
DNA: TGCAGTGTTGAGAGCGGGGCTAGCACAGATACGCAGTATTTT

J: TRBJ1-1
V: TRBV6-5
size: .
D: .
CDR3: CASSYSTGEAFF
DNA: TGTGCCAGCAGTTACTCTACGGGGGAAGCTTTCTTT

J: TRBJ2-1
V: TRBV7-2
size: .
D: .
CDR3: CASSLARDNEQFF
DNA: TGTGCCAGCAGCTTAGCGCGAGACAATGAGCAGTTCTTC

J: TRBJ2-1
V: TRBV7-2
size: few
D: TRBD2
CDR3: CASSFIGGGTVQFF
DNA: TGTGCCAGCAGCTTCATCGGCGGGGGTACGGTGCAGTTCTTC

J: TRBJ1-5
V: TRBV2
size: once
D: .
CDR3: CASVYSENQPQHF
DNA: TGTGCCAGCGTCTATTCAGAAAATCAGCCCCAGCATTTT

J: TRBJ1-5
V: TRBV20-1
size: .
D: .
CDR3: CSAREDQNQPQHF
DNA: TGCAGTGCAAGGGAGGACCAGAATCAGCCCCAGCATTTT

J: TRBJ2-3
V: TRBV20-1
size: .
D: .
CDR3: CSAAGNEDTQYF
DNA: TGCAGTGCTGCAGGGAATGAAGATACGCAGTATTTT

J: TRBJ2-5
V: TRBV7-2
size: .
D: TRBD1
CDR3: CASSSRTGTGGETQYF
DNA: TGTGCCAGCAGCTCAAGGACGGGGACAGGGGGAGAGACCCAGTACTTC

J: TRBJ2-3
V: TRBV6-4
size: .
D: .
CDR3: CASSYSLQLHTQYF
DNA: TGTGCCAGCAGTTACTCGCTCCAGCTCCATACGCAGTATTTT

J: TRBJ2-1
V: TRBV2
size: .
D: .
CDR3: CASSDDNEQFF
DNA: TGTGCCAGCAGTGACGACAATGAGCAGTTCTTC

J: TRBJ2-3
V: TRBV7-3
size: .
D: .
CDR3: CASGRGADTQYF
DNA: TGTGCCAGCGGAAGGGGGGCAGATACGCAGTATTTT

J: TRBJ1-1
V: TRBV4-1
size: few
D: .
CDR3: CASSQGTSLGAFF
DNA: TGCGCCAGCAGCCAAGGGACATCGCTTGGAGCTTTCTTT

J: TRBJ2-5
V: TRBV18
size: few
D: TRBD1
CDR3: CASSPGQGWETQYF
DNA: TGTGCCAGCTCACCCGGACAGGGATGGGAGACCCAGTACTTC

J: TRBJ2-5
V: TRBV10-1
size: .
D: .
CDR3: CASSGLLEAETQYF
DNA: TGCGCCAGCAGTGGACTGTTGGAGGCAGAGACCCAGTACTTC

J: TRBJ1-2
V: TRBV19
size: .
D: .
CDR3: CATLGRRQAGGYTF
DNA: TGTGCCACCCTAGGGAGGAGACAGGCGGGTGGCTACACCTTC

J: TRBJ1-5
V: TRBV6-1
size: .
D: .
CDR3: CASSEQFWGGGYSNQPQHF
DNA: TGTGCCAGCAGTGAACAGTTCTGGGGAGGCGGGTATAGCAATCAGCCCCAGCATTTT

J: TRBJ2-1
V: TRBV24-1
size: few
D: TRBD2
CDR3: CATSDLHGGGGQFF
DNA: TGTGCCACCAGTGATTTGCATGGGGGGGGAGGGCAGTTCTTC

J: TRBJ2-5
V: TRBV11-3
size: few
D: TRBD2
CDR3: CASSLTSGAALQYF
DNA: TGTGCCAGCAGCTTGACTAGCGGGGCCGCACTACAGTACTTC

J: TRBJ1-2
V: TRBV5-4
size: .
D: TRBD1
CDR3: CASSLAGGQVYGYTF
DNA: TGTGCCAGCAGCTTGGCCGGGGGACAGGTTTATGGCTACACCTTC

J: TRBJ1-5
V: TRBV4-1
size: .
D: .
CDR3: CASSHAGTINQPQHF
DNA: TGCGCCAGCAGCCATGCTGGGACCATTAATCAGCCCCAGCATTTT

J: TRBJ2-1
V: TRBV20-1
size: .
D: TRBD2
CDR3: CSASTSGSNEQFF
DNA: TGCAGTGCTAGTACTAGCGGGAGCAATGAGCAGTTCTTC

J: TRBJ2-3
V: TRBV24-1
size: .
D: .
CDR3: CATSDLGYGSDTQYF
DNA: TGTGCCACCAGTGATTTAGGGTACGGATCAGATACGCAGTATTTT

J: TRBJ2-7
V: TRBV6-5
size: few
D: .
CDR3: CASSSLRGTREQYF
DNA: TGTGCCAGCAGTTCCCTTCGGGGGACGCGGGAGCAGTACTTC

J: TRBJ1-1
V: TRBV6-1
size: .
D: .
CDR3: CASSRRPRQNTEAFF
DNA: TGTGCCAGCAGTAGAAGGCCGAGACAGAACACTGAAGCTTTCTTT

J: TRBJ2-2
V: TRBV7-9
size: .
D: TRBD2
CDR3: CASSSPLGLADTGELFF
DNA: TGTGCCAGCAGCTCCCCTCTGGGACTAGCGGACACCGGGGAGCTGTTTTTT

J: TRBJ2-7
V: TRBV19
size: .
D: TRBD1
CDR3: CASRAAGGEAYEQYF
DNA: TGTGCCAGTCGCGCCGCAGGGGGTGAGGCCTACGAGCAGTACTTC